This T cell receptor beta chain was documented in a study of T-cell memory formation after mild COVID-19. Regarding the study as a whole: What remained unconfirmed was the SARS-CoV-2 specificity of second-wave clones peaking on day 37. Pre-infection memory carried some responding clones, suggesting that cross-reactive memory joined.

The TCR alpha and TCR beta cDNA libraries, bearing sample barcodes and UMIs, were generated by 5'RACE using constant-segment primers. TCRdb re-called the 5' RACE reads with MiXCR, one entry per CDR3 protein. The repertoire holds over 300,000 distinct CDR3 sequences, around a fifth seen once, with 21% in the top ten. V was pared by 1 base and J by 5 bases, with 8 bases between. The CDR3 spans 13 residues. In germline, CDR1 is SNHLY, CDR2 FYNNEI. A note on this clonotype: The antigen is undetermined.

The sequencing input was PBMCs or a T cell subset sorted from them (not recorded which). The chain links TRBV2 to TRBJ2-5; D unresolved. The TCR was taken from a man younger than 35 who had mild COVID-19 (a few samples of this study predate the infection). Cell type and time point are not known. The CDR3: CASSEVADETQYF. The DNA for the CDR3 is TGTGCCAGCAGTGAAGTCGCAGACGAGACCCAGTACTTC.